This is a list of T cell receptor beta chains from one sample in a study of blood T cell repertoires in COVID-19. Clones were sequenced by immunoSEQ multiplex PCR, and TCRdb holds only the in-frame ones, with some missing. The table records 200,000 or so clones, about 84% of them present only once. The sample taken for sequencing was PBMCs or T cells enriched from blood (not recorded which). The origin of the receptors is a man in his 60s who had recovered from COVID-19. Each CDR3 is given with its conserved first and last residue. A D gene is named only where the DNA matches it firmly. Only some rows state a clone size, as once, few, many or a class for expanded clones.

cdr3_aa cdr3_nt j_call clone_size v_call d_call
CASSQDFGGYGYTF TGTGCCAGCAGCCAAGATTTCGGGGGCTATGGCTACACCTTC TRBJ1-2 - TRBV3-1/TRBV3-2 -
CASSSPGLVAYNEQFF TGTGCCAGCAGTTCTCCGGGACTAGTGGCCTACAATGAGCAGTTCTTC TRBJ2-1 few TRBV5-4 TRBD2
CASGLVRAGGTGELFF TGTGCTAGTGGTTTGGTACGGGCAGGGGGCACCGGGGAGCTGTTTTTT TRBJ2-2 - TRBV12-5 TRBD1
CASSQHGQGGGYTF TGTGCCAGCAGCCAACATGGACAGGGCGGAGGCTACACCTTC TRBJ1-2 - TRBV27 TRBD1
CASSLGLAGQETQYF TGTGCCAGCAGCTTGGGACTAGCGGGGCAAGAGACCCAGTACTTC TRBJ2-5 once TRBV7-2 TRBD2
CSAPRIGGQGVNYGYTF TGCAGCGCCCCTCGAATCGGAGGACAGGGCGTTAACTATGGCTACACCTTC TRBJ1-2 - TRBV29-1 TRBD1
CASRRQRLNTEAFF TGTGCCAGCAGGAGACAACGGCTGAACACTGAAGCTTTCTTT TRBJ1-1 once TRBV2 -
CASSVGPMGGSNTEAFF TGCGCCAGCAGCGTGGGGCCTATGGGGGGTTCGAACACTGAAGCTTTCTTT TRBJ1-1 - TRBV5-1 -
CATSRDRGSGNTIYF TGTGCCACCAGCAGAGATCGGGGGTCTGGAAACACCATATATTTT TRBJ1-3 - TRBV15 -
CASSSGVGRVSYGYTF TGTGCCAGCAGCTCAGGGGTTGGCAGGGTGTCCTATGGCTACACCTTC TRBJ1-2 few TRBV3-1/TRBV3-2 -
CASTLVAPINTGELFF TGTGCCAGCACGCTTGTAGCTCCCATAAACACCGGGGAGCTGTTTTTT TRBJ2-2 - TRBV2 -
CASQQDRGRQPQHF TGTGCCAGCCAACAAGACAGGGGACGGCAGCCCCAGCATTTT TRBJ1-5 - TRBV11-3 TRBD1
CASSNSGTSGGETQYF TGCGCCAGCAGCAATTCCGGGACTAGCGGGGGAGAGACCCAGTACTTC TRBJ2-5 - TRBV5-1 TRBD2
CASSLRADRGGGYTF TGTGCCAGCAGTTTACGGGCGGACAGGGGAGGCGGCTACACCTTC TRBJ1-2 - TRBV27 TRBD1
CAWAGGVSTDTQYF TGTGCCTGGGCGGGCGGGGTTAGCACAGATACGCAGTATTTT TRBJ2-3 - TRBV30 -
CASSSGGVDTGELFF TGTGCCAGCAGCAGCGGCGGGGTCGACACCGGGGAGCTGTTTTTT TRBJ2-2 - TRBV11-3 -
CASSIDREGTDTQYF TGTGCCAGTAGTATAGACAGGGAGGGCACAGATACGCAGTATTTT TRBJ2-3 - TRBV19 -
CASSSGFTEAFF TGTGCCTCAAGTAGCGGATTCACTGAAGCTTTCTTT TRBJ1-1 once TRBV19 -
CASSLQDRNTGELFF TGTGCCAGCAGCTTACAGGACAGGAACACCGGGGAGCTGTTTTTT TRBJ2-2 once TRBV13 -
CASSWDREGSNQPQHF TGTGCCAGCAGCTGGGACAGGGAAGGCAGCAATCAGCCCCAGCATTTT TRBJ1-5 - TRBV7-9 TRBD1
CAWRGGGTEAFF TGTGCCTGGCGAGGGGGAGGGACTGAAGCTTTCTTT TRBJ1-1 - TRBV2 -
CASSKAGQGVGSYNEQFF TGTGCCAGCAGCAAAGCCGGACAGGGGGTTGGCTCCTACAATGAGCAGTTCTTC TRBJ2-1 - TRBV21-1 -
CASSGLGSNEQFF TGTGCCAGCAGTGGCTTGGGCAGCAATGAGCAGTTCTTC TRBJ2-1 - TRBV6-4 -
CASSDERGSETQYF TGCGCCAGCAGCGATGAAAGAGGCTCGGAGACCCAGTACTTC TRBJ2-5 - TRBV5-1 -
CSASERGAMNTEAFF TGCAGTGCTAGTGAACGGGGGGCTATGAACACTGAAGCTTTCTTT TRBJ1-1 - TRBV20-1 -
CASSPRGYANYGYTF TGTGCCAGCAGCCCTAGGGGCTACGCTAACTATGGCTACACCTTC TRBJ1-2 few TRBV9 -
CASSQEFRNTGELFF TGTGCCAGCAGCCAAGAGTTCAGAAACACCGGGGAGCTGTTTTTT TRBJ2-2 - TRBV3-1/TRBV3-2 -
CASSFTGSGANVLTF TGTGCCAGCAGTTTTACAGGGTCCGGGGCCAACGTCCTGACTTTC TRBJ2-6 few TRBV6-2/TRBV6-3 -
CASRPDRVGNTIYF TGTGCCAGCAGACCTGACAGGGTTGGAAACACCATATATTTT TRBJ1-3 - TRBV6-5 TRBD1
CARGRQENYGYTF TGCGCCAGGGGACGACAGGAAAACTATGGCTACACCTTC TRBJ1-2 - TRBV23-1 -
CASSFDSTLNTEAFF TGCGCCAGCAGCTTTGACAGTACACTAAACACTGAAGCTTTCTTT TRBJ1-1 few TRBV5-1 -
CASSLRQGNSPLHF TGTGCCAGCAGCTTACGACAGGGAAATTCACCCCTCCACTTT TRBJ1-6 - TRBV7-2 TRBD1